This T cell receptor beta chain was sequenced for a study of shared clonotypes between healthy human individuals. Original handling: Junction-only sequences produced by ImmunoSEQ had no quality scores, so filtering differed. TCRdb's copy holds only in-frame clones and misses some; the assay was immunoSEQ multiplex PCR. The V and J calls and clone size come from that table; D and trimming were worked out from the DNA. The table shows 2 million to 2.5 million clones, with 80% to 95% occurring only once. There were only Caucasian adults among the donors, and all lived in Nashville, Tennessee. This clone appeared once. V lost 3 bases, J lost 6 bases, and 18 bases lay in between. The V gene's germline CDR1 is SGHRS and CDR2 YFSETQ. CDR3 length: 15 residues.

The sample comprised naive CD4+ T cells from PBMCs. The sample's subset: CD45RA+ positively selected. The sequence derives from a man between 18 and 35 years old in good health. Some clones in this sample may be carry-over from other donors' samples. V gene TRBV5-1 combines with J gene TRBJ1-1; D gene uncertain. CDR3 protein: CASSSGGPGLPEAFF. CDR3 nucleotide sequence: TGCGCCAGCAGCTCCGGTGGCCCCGGGTTGCCTGAAGCTTTCTTT.